The rows below give T cell receptor beta chains drawn from one sample of a study of tumor and adjacent non-tumor tissue in lung cancer. TCRdb used MiXCR to reprocess the multiplex PCR reads, holding one entry per CDR3 protein. The table lists roughly 200,000 distinct CDR3 sequences, 71% of them singletons. Sequencing was carried out using lung tumor tissue. The origin of the receptors is a man aged 55 to 69 with non-small cell lung cancer. Both conserved end residues are part of each CDR3. The order of the fields is V gene, J gene, D gene, clone size, CDR3 protein, CDR3 DNA. A D gene is named only where the DNA matches it firmly. Expanded clones are given a class, and other clones once, few, many or no size at all.

>TRBV25-1|TRBJ2-1|-|-
CASSGVIGVQFF
TGTGCCAGCAGTGGAGTGATCGGGGTGCAGTTCTTC
>TRBV5-6|TRBJ1-1|-|few
CASSGTALNTEAFF
TGTGCCAGCAGTGGGACGGCATTGAACACTGAAGCTTTCTTT
>TRBV20-1|TRBJ2-7|-|-
CSARDLGRGNYYEQYF
TGCAGTGCTAGAGATCTCGGTAGAGGGAACTACTACGAGCAGTACTTC
>TRBV20-1|TRBJ2-3|-|once
CSAIGGEIDKQYF
TGCAGTGCTATAGGGGGAGAAATTGATAAGCAGTATTTT
>TRBV6-1|TRBJ2-3|-|once
CASNEASGGGQDTQYF
TGTGCCAGCAATGAAGCGTCGGGAGGAGGACAGGATACGCAGTATTTT
>TRBV20-1|TRBJ1-2|-|-
CSVATGTGHGCTF
-
>TRBV6-5|TRBJ1-1|TRBD1|-
CASSSPGTGVSEAFF
TGTGCCAGCAGTTCCCCCGGGACAGGGGTCTCTGAAGCTTTCTTT
>TRBV20-1|TRBJ1-5|-|-
CSARVLSTGFDQPRHF
TGCAGTGCTAGAGTTTTATCGACGGGGTTCGATCAGCCCCGGCATTTT
>TRBV12-3/TRBV12-4|TRBJ2-5|TRBD2|-
CASSRRTSVQETQYF
TGTGCCAGCAGCCGGAGGACTAGCGTACAAGAGACCCAGTACTTC
>TRBV11-1|TRBJ1-1|-|many
CASSLGDTEAFF
TGTGCCAGCAGCCTCGGAGACACTGAAGCTTTCTTT
>TRBV29-1|TRBJ1-2|-|few
CSVEAAAYGYTF
TGCAGCGTTGAAGCGGCAGCTTATGGCTACACCTTC
>TRBV7-8|TRBJ1-4|-|-
CASSLVEATNEELFF
TGTGCCAGCAGCCTCGTGGAAGCAACGAATGAAGAACTGTTTTTT
>TRBV29-1|TRBJ1-2|-|once
CRARTENYGYTF
TGCAGGGCTCGGACAGAAAACTATGGCTACACCTTC
>TRBV4-2|TRBJ1-2|-|-
CAISQATVGSSVNYGYTF
TGTGCCATCAGCCAGGCTACCGTGGGGAGCAGCGTTAACTATGGCTACACCTTC
>TRBV11-2|TRBJ2-3|-|few
CASSSQAGEWRGVDTQYF
TGTGCCAGCAGCTCACAAGCAGGGGAGTGGCGGGGAGTAGATACGCAGTATTTT
>TRBV5-6|TRBJ1-1|TRBD1|-
CASGLGQVSTEAFF
TGTGCCAGCGGCTTGGGACAGGTCAGCACTGAAGCTTTCTTT
>TRBV20-1|TRBJ1-2|-|-
CSARDQDKGPGYGYTF
TGCAGTGCTAGAGACCAAGATAAGGGTCCCGGTTATGGCTACACCTTC
>TRBV6-1|TRBJ2-3|-|-
CASSELTGVPDTQYF
TGTGCCAGCAGTGAACTAACGGGAGTACCAGATACGCAGTATTTT
>TRBV4-3|TRBJ2-2|TRBD1|-
CASSQDPTGGTGELFF
TGCGCCAGCAGCCAGGACCCGACAGGGGGCACCGGGGAGCTGTTTTTT
>TRBV4-3|TRBJ2-7|TRBD1|many
CASSQDPRTGAYEQYF
TGCGCCAGCAGCCAAGATCCCCGGACAGGGGCCTACGAGCAGTACTTC
>TRBV4-3|TRBJ2-7|TRBD2|few
CASNQADSGGYEQYF
TGCGCCAGCAACCAAGCGGATAGCGGGGGTTACGAGCAGTACTTC
>TRBV12-5|TRBJ2-4|TRBD1|few
CASAPRDREVKNIQYF
TGTGCTAGTGCCCCCAGGGACAGGGAAGTCAAAAACATTCAGTACTTC
>TRBV20-1|TRBJ1-4|-|-
CSGRESATNEKLFF
TGCAGTGGTAGGGAGTCGGCAACTAATGAAAAACTGTTTTTC
>TRBV5-5|TRBJ2-7|TRBD1|-
CASSPIWDRAYEQYF
TGTGCCAGCAGCCCAATCTGGGACAGAGCCTATGAGCAGTACTTC
>TRBV28|TRBJ2-7|TRBD1|-
CASSPGQPIYDQYF
TGTGCCAGCAGCCCGGGACAGCCGATTTACGATCAGTACTTC
>TRBV6-5|TRBJ1-5|TRBD1|-
CASNAKTGANQPQHF
TGTGCCAGCAACGCGAAGACAGGGGCCAATCAGCCCCAGCATTTT
>TRBV12-3/TRBV12-4|TRBJ2-3|TRBD2|-
CAGSFVGLARGVDTQYF
TGTGCCGGCAGTTTCGTGGGACTAGCGAGGGGAGTTGATACGCAGTATTTT
>TRBV20-1|TRBJ2-1|TRBD2|few
CSVSGTSGNNEQFF
TGCAGTGTTAGTGGAACTAGCGGGAACAATGAGCAGTTCTTC
>TRBV7-9|TRBJ2-7|-|-
CASSPRGTAISEQYF
TGTGCCAGCAGCCCACGCGGGACTGCCATATCCGAGCAGTACTTC
>TRBV7-9|TRBJ2-1|-|-
CASSFQGGGYDEQFF
TGTGCCAGCAGCTTTCAGGGGGGCGGATACGATGAGCAGTTCTTC
>TRBV6-2/TRBV6-3|TRBJ2-3|TRBD1|-
CASSYLMDRGGDTQYF
TGTGCCAGCAGTTACTTGATGGACAGGGGTGGAGATACGCAGTATTTT
>TRBV11-3|TRBJ2-2|TRBD1|once
CASILWTGNTGEVFF
TGTGCCAGCATCCTTTGGACAGGGAACACCGGGGAGGTGTTTTTT
>TRBV5-4|TRBJ1-2|TRBD1|many
CASSQDRGSGYTF
TGTGCCAGCAGCCAGGACAGGGGGAGCGGCTACACCTTC
>TRBV6-6|TRBJ2-5|TRBD1|-
CASSYSGQGATQYF
TGTGCCAGCAGTTACTCGGGACAGGGGGCGACCCAGTACTTC